This T cell receptor (beta chain) was sequenced for a study of T cells in Graves' hyperthyroidism and ophthalmopathy. This clonotype was seen at least ten times. Using RNA transcripts as the source, TCR beta CDR3 regions were amplified. TCR CDR3 regions were first amplified by RT-PCR with HTBI primers. TCRdb itself ran the multiplex PCR reads through MiXCR, one entry per CDR3 protein. The top ten clones hold roughly 6.5% of a sample with about 700,000 distinct CDR3 sequences, 45% of them seen once. Germline trimming cut 6 bases from V and 7 bases from J; bases unmatched to any gene: 7. The CDR3 loop spans 13 amino acids. Exclusion criteria comprised uncontrolled infection, other autoimmune disease, pregnancy or lactation.

The chain employs TRBV12-3 or TRBV12-4 and TRBJ1-1; 8 bases map to TRBD1. The sample taken for sequencing was peripheral blood or thyroid tissue (not recorded which). This TCR came from an adult man with Graves' disease, either hyperthyroidism or ophthalmopathy (not recorded which). The CDR3 is CASSSTGVGEAFF. CDR3 bases: TGTGCCAGCAGCTCGACAGGGGTGGGTGAAGCTTTCTTT.